The following is a T cell receptor (beta chain) sequence with its context. Antigen unknown. CDR3 length equals 12 residues. Germline V gives CDR1 GTSNPN, CDR2 SVGIG (reference sequence). These data are taken from a study of cytomegalovirus exposure and HLA in healthy donors. Vbeta (60) and Jbeta (13) primers were used in the PCR. Sequenced by immunoSEQ multiplex PCR; TCRdb stores in-frame clones only, minus some. This sample carries some 170,000 clones, roughly 80% of them seen once, and the ten largest clones take roughly 10%. Study results and limitations: Because they were indistinguishable, some V segments, including TRBV6-2 and TRBV6-3, were excluded. An analysis done earlier found most TCR beta V segments productive about 87% or about 30% of the time. Later analysis demonstrated an association between a missense DCLRE1C variant and TCR beta V- and J-gene trimming.

The material sequenced was PBMCs. J is TRBJ1-1 and V is TRBV30; D call uncertain. This receptor was obtained from a man in his late teens or twenties in good health and CMV-seropositive. The CDR3 DNA sequence: TGTGCGCTGGGAGGAGAGAACACTGAAGCTTTCTTT. Its translation is CALGGENTEAFF.